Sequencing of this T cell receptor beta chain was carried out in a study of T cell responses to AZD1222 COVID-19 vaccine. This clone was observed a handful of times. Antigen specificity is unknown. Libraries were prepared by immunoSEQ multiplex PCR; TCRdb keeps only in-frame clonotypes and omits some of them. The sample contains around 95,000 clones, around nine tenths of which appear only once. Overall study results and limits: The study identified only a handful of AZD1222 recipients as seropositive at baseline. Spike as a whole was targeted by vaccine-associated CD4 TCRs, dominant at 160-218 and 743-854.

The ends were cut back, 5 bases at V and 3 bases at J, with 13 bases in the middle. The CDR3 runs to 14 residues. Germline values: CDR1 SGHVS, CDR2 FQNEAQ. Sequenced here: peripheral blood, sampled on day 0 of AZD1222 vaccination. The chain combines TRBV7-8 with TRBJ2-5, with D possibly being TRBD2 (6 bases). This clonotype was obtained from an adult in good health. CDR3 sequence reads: CASSLPGLKETQYF. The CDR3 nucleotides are TGTGCCAGCAGCCTACCGGGACTGAAAGAGACCCAGTACTTC. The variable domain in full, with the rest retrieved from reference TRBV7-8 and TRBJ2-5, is GAGVSQSPRYKVAKRGQDVALRCDPISGHVSLFWYQQALGQGPEFLTYFQNEAQLDKSGLPSDRFFAERPEGSVSTLKIQRTQQEDSAVYLCASSLPGLKETQYFGPGTRLLVL.